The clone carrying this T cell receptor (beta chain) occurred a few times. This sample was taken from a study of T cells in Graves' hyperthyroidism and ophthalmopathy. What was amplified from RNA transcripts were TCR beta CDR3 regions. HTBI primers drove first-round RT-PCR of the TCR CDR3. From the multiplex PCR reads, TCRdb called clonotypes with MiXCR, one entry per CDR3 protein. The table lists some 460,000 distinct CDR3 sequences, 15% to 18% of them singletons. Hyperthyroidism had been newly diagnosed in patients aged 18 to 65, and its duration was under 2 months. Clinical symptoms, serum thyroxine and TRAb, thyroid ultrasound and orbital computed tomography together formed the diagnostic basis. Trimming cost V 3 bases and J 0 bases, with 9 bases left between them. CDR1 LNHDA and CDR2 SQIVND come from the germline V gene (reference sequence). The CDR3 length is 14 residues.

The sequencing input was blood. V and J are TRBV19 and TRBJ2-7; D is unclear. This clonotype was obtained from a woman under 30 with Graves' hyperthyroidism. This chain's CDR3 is CASSIRSSSYEQYF. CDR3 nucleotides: TGTGCCAGTAGTATTCGATCAAGCTCCTACGAGCAGTACTTC.